The rows below give T cell receptor beta chains drawn from one sample of a study of neurological immune-mediated disorders. One entry per CDR3 protein, called by TCRdb with MiXCR from the 5' RACE reads. The sample has under 85,000 distinct CDR3 sequences; around a tenth are singletons. Sequencing was carried out using PBMCs. All receptors derive from a man aged 35 to 55 in good health. Both conserved end residues are part of each CDR3. Each record gives: V gene, CDR3 length, D gene, J gene, clone size, CDR3 DNA, CDR3 protein. A D gene is named only where the DNA matches it firmly. For some rows the clone size is stated as once, few or many, or as a class when expanded; others skip it.

V gene: TRBV5-5; CDR3 length: 18; D gene: TRBD2; J gene: TRBJ2-5; clone size: NA; CDR3 DNA: TGTGCCAGCAGCTGGGGGACTAGCGGGAGGATTTCCAAGGAGACCCAGTACTTC; CDR3 protein: CASSWGTSGRISKETQYF
V gene: TRBV20-1; CDR3 length: 13; D gene: NA; J gene: TRBJ2-1; clone size: many; CDR3 DNA: TGCAGTGCTAGCACAGTCGACAGAAATGAGCAGTTCTTC; CDR3 protein: CSASTVDRNEQFF
V gene: TRBV29-1; CDR3 length: 15; D gene: NA; J gene: TRBJ2-5; clone size: many; CDR3 DNA: TGCAGCGTTTCCTTTGTCGGGGGTTCCCAAGAGACCCAGTACTTC; CDR3 protein: CSVSFVGGSQETQYF
V gene: TRBV18; CDR3 length: 13; D gene: NA; J gene: TRBJ2-7; clone size: many; CDR3 DNA: TGTGCCAGCTCACCCCGACGGCCCTACGAGCAGTACTTC; CDR3 protein: CASSPRRPYEQYF
V gene: TRBV5-1; CDR3 length: 14; D gene: NA; J gene: TRBJ1-5; clone size: many; CDR3 DNA: TGCGCCAGCAGCCCGGCGGGGGGCAGGCAGCCCCAGCATTTT; CDR3 protein: CASSPAGGRQPQHF
V gene: TRBV5-1; CDR3 length: 16; D gene: NA; J gene: TRBJ1-2; clone size: many; CDR3 DNA: TGCGCCAGCAGCTTGGTTTCAACACGTACTAACTATGGCTACACCTTC; CDR3 protein: CASSLVSTRTNYGYTF
V gene: TRBV7-2; CDR3 length: 14; D gene: NA; J gene: TRBJ2-7; clone size: NA; CDR3 DNA: TGTGCCAGCTCGGAAGGGGGGGCCCATTACGAGCAGTACTTC; CDR3 protein: CASSEGGAHYEQYF
V gene: TRBV30; CDR3 length: 15; D gene: NA; J gene: TRBJ1-3; clone size: NA; CDR3 DNA: TGTGCCTGGAGTGTAAACGGCCAGTCTGGAAACACCATATATTTT; CDR3 protein: CAWSVNGQSGNTIYF
V gene: TRBV28; CDR3 length: 14; D gene: NA; J gene: TRBJ1-5; clone size: many; CDR3 DNA: TGTGCCAGCAGTTTACAGGGTGGGAATCAGCCCCAGCATTTT; CDR3 protein: CASSLQGGNQPQHF
V gene: TRBV29-1; CDR3 length: 14; D gene: NA; J gene: TRBJ2-1; clone size: NA; CDR3 DNA: TGCAGCGGTAAAGAGGGGTGGGACTACAATGAGCAGTTCTTC; CDR3 protein: CSGKEGWDYNEQFF
V gene: TRBV12-3/TRBV12-4; CDR3 length: 12; D gene: NA; J gene: TRBJ2-1; clone size: many; CDR3 DNA: TGTGCCAGCAGTTTCGTATACAATGAGCAGTTCTTC; CDR3 protein: CASSFVYNEQFF
V gene: TRBV7-3; CDR3 length: 15; D gene: TRBD2; J gene: TRBJ2-3; clone size: many; CDR3 DNA: TGTGCCAGCACCCCGGGGGGTTCTAGCACAGATACGCAGTATTTT; CDR3 protein: CASTPGGSSTDTQYF
V gene: TRBV7-2; CDR3 length: 16; D gene: NA; J gene: TRBJ2-6; clone size: many; CDR3 DNA: TGTGCCAGCAGCTTAGGACGGATCTCTGGGGCCAACGTCCTGACTTTC; CDR3 protein: CASSLGRISGANVLTF
V gene: TRBV20-1; CDR3 length: 14; D gene: NA; J gene: TRBJ1-4; clone size: many; CDR3 DNA: TGCAGTGCTAGAGCCACCGCAAGGGGTGAAAAACTGTTTTTT; CDR3 protein: CSARATARGEKLFF
V gene: TRBV12-3/TRBV12-4; CDR3 length: 15; D gene: TRBD1; J gene: TRBJ1-1; clone size: many; CDR3 DNA: TGTGCCAGCAGTACCCAGGGGGGCCTATCGAGGGAAGCTTTCTTT; CDR3 protein: CASSTQGGLSREAFF
V gene: TRBV5-1; CDR3 length: 13; D gene: NA; J gene: TRBJ1-2; clone size: once; CDR3 DNA: TGCGCCTGCGGCCCCCCCGCCGGTGATGGCTACACCTTC; CDR3 protein: CACGPPAGDGYTF
V gene: TRBV5-1; CDR3 length: 17; D gene: TRBD1; J gene: TRBJ1-1; clone size: many; CDR3 DNA: TGCGCCAGCAGGGCGGGGACAGGGGGTAAGGGATTTACTGAAGCTTTCTTT; CDR3 protein: CASRAGTGGKGFTEAFF
V gene: TRBV7-8; CDR3 length: 16; D gene: TRBD2; J gene: TRBJ2-7; clone size: many; CDR3 DNA: TGTGCCAGCAGCTTAGCGGGGGGGGAAGTGGGCTACGAGCAGTACTTC; CDR3 protein: CASSLAGGEVGYEQYF
V gene: TRBV11-2; CDR3 length: 16; D gene: TRBD2; J gene: TRBJ2-1; clone size: many; CDR3 DNA: TGTGCCAGCAGCTTAGTAGCTAGCGGGATAGGAGATGAGCAGTTCTTC; CDR3 protein: CASSLVASGIGDEQFF
V gene: TRBV6-5; CDR3 length: 16; D gene: TRBD1; J gene: TRBJ2-3; clone size: many; CDR3 DNA: TGTGCCAGCAGTTACTCGTTTACAGGGGACACAGATACGCAGTATTTT; CDR3 protein: CASSYSFTGDTDTQYF
V gene: TRBV5-1; CDR3 length: 19; D gene: NA; J gene: TRBJ1-6; clone size: many; CDR3 DNA: TGCGCCAGCAGCCCGGACCCAAAAGGGGCAAGCTCCTATAATTCACCCCTCCACTTT; CDR3 protein: CASSPDPKGASSYNSPLHF
V gene: TRBV20-1; CDR3 length: 13; D gene: TRBD2; J gene: TRBJ2-1; clone size: many; CDR3 DNA: TGCAGTGCACGTTACGGGGGGAACAATGAGCAGTTCTTC; CDR3 protein: CSARYGGNNEQFF
V gene: TRBV14; CDR3 length: 17; D gene: NA; J gene: TRBJ2-2; clone size: many; CDR3 DNA: TGTGCCAGCAGCCAAGATCAATCCGGGAGACGGACCGGGGAGCTGTTTTTT; CDR3 protein: CASSQDQSGRRTGELFF
V gene: TRBV29-1; CDR3 length: 11; D gene: NA; J gene: TRBJ2-1; clone size: many; CDR3 DNA: TGCAGCACAGACAGTTACAATGAGCAGTTCTTC; CDR3 protein: CSTDSYNEQFF
V gene: TRBV6-6; CDR3 length: 19; D gene: TRBD1; J gene: TRBJ2-2; clone size: many; CDR3 DNA: TGTGCCAGCAGTTCAAGTCCCGGGACAGGGAAGGGGAAGACCGGGGAGCTGTTTTTT; CDR3 protein: CASSSSPGTGKGKTGELFF
V gene: TRBV20-1; CDR3 length: 13; D gene: TRBD2; J gene: TRBJ2-2; clone size: many; CDR3 DNA: TGCAGTGGAGTAGCGGGGGGCACCGGGGAGCTGTTTTTT; CDR3 protein: CSGVAGGTGELFF
V gene: TRBV5-6; CDR3 length: 15; D gene: NA; J gene: TRBJ1-1; clone size: many; CDR3 DNA: TGTGCCAGCAGCCTGGGGGTGCTTATGAACACTGAAGCTTTCTTT; CDR3 protein: CASSLGVLMNTEAFF
V gene: TRBV29-1; CDR3 length: 11; D gene: NA; J gene: TRBJ2-2; clone size: many; CDR3 DNA: TGCAGCGTTTCCGAAGCCGGGGAGCTGTTTTTT; CDR3 protein: CSVSEAGELFF
V gene: TRBV20-1; CDR3 length: 16; D gene: TRBD2; J gene: TRBJ2-7; clone size: many; CDR3 DNA: TGCAGTGCTAGAGATCTGGGGGAGCGGGAGAGCTACGAGCAGTACTTC; CDR3 protein: CSARDLGERESYEQYF
V gene: TRBV28; CDR3 length: 15; D gene: NA; J gene: TRBJ2-5; clone size: many; CDR3 DNA: TGTGCCAGCAGTCCGGAGCGGGCCGGGAGCGAGACCCAGTACTTC; CDR3 protein: CASSPERAGSETQYF
V gene: TRBV6-2/TRBV6-3; CDR3 length: 11; D gene: NA; J gene: TRBJ1-2; clone size: many; CDR3 DNA: TGTGCCAGCAGTAACATCTATGGCTACACCTTC; CDR3 protein: CASSNIYGYTF
V gene: TRBV12-3/TRBV12-4; CDR3 length: 14; D gene: NA; J gene: TRBJ2-2; clone size: many; CDR3 DNA: TGTGCCAGCCGTAGCGCCGCGAACACCGGGGAGCTGTTTTTT; CDR3 protein: CASRSAANTGELFF
V gene: TRBV19; CDR3 length: 15; D gene: TRBD2; J gene: TRBJ2-1; clone size: many; CDR3 DNA: TGTGCCAGTAGTATAGGAGCGGGAGCGTTCAATGAGCAGTTCTTC; CDR3 protein: CASSIGAGAFNEQFF
V gene: TRBV12-3/TRBV12-4; CDR3 length: 13; D gene: NA; J gene: TRBJ1-1; clone size: many; CDR3 DNA: TGTGCCAGCAGGAGTTGGGGTGACACTGAAGCTTTCTTT; CDR3 protein: CASRSWGDTEAFF
V gene: TRBV20-1; CDR3 length: 14; D gene: NA; J gene: TRBJ2-3; clone size: many; CDR3 DNA: TGCAGTGCTAGGGAGGCTTCAGTCTACGATACGCAGTATTTT; CDR3 protein: CSAREASVYDTQYF
V gene: TRBV27; CDR3 length: 13; D gene: NA; J gene: TRBJ2-5; clone size: many; CDR3 DNA: TGTGCCAGCGGCCAGGGGTTTGGGGAGACCCAGTACTTC; CDR3 protein: CASGQGFGETQYF
V gene: TRBV5-1; CDR3 length: 16; D gene: TRBD1; J gene: TRBJ1-2; clone size: many; CDR3 DNA: TGCGCCAGCAGCTTAATTGGCGACAGGGCGGACTATGGCTACACCTTC; CDR3 protein: CASSLIGDRADYGYTF
V gene: TRBV19; CDR3 length: 13; D gene: NA; J gene: TRBJ1-3; clone size: many; CDR3 DNA: TGTGCCAGTAGTATAATCGACCGGGACAACATATATTTT; CDR3 protein: CASSIIDRDNIYF
V gene: TRBV19; CDR3 length: 16; D gene: TRBD1; J gene: TRBJ1-1; clone size: few; CDR3 DNA: TGTGCCAGTAGTCTCGGACAGGGGCGGATGAACACTGAAGCTTTCTTT; CDR3 protein: CASSLGQGRMNTEAFF
V gene: TRBV29-1; CDR3 length: 12; D gene: TRBD1; J gene: TRBJ1-1; clone size: many; CDR3 DNA: TGCAGCGCCTGCACAGGGGTCACTGAAGCTTTCTTT; CDR3 protein: CSACTGVTEAFF
V gene: TRBV7-9; CDR3 length: 18; D gene: NA; J gene: TRBJ2-7; clone size: many; CDR3 DNA: TGTGCCAGCAGACCGACGTATTTGGGGGCCGATTCCACCTACGAGCAGTACTTC; CDR3 protein: CASRPTYLGADSTYEQYF
V gene: TRBV11-2; CDR3 length: 14; D gene: NA; J gene: TRBJ2-7; clone size: many; CDR3 DNA: TGTGCCAGCAGCCAAATCGGCCTCTCGTACGAGCAGTACTTC; CDR3 protein: CASSQIGLSYEQYF
V gene: TRBV12-3/TRBV12-4; CDR3 length: 14; D gene: NA; J gene: TRBJ1-3; clone size: many; CDR3 DNA: TGTGCCAGCAGTACCGGACAGCCTGGAAACACCATATATTTT; CDR3 protein: CASSTGQPGNTIYF
V gene: TRBV27; CDR3 length: 14; D gene: TRBD1; J gene: TRBJ1-1; clone size: many; CDR3 DNA: TGTGCAATAGGCAGGGGGGATGGGAACACTGAAGCTTTCTTT; CDR3 protein: CAIGRGDGNTEAFF
V gene: TRBV28; CDR3 length: 13; D gene: NA; J gene: TRBJ2-4; clone size: many; CDR3 DNA: TGTGCCAGCAGCAAAGTCGGAGGTCTCATTCAGTACTTC; CDR3 protein: CASSKVGGLIQYF
V gene: TRBV10-3; CDR3 length: 13; D gene: NA; J gene: TRBJ2-7; clone size: many; CDR3 DNA: TGTGCCATCAGTGAATCGAGGAGCGACGAGCAGTACTTC; CDR3 protein: CAISESRSDEQYF
V gene: TRBV10-3; CDR3 length: 15; D gene: NA; J gene: TRBJ2-6; clone size: few; CDR3 DNA: TGTGCCATCAGTGACTCCTGGTCCGGGGCCAACGTCCTGACTTTC; CDR3 protein: CAISDSWSGANVLTF
V gene: TRBV6-2/TRBV6-3; CDR3 length: 18; D gene: TRBD2; J gene: TRBJ2-1; clone size: many; CDR3 DNA: TGTGCCAGCAGTTACTTGGCGGGGGGACCGGACTCCTACAATGAGCAGTTCTTC; CDR3 protein: CASSYLAGGPDSYNEQFF
V gene: TRBV15; CDR3 length: 17; D gene: NA; J gene: TRBJ1-5; clone size: many; CDR3 DNA: TGTGCCACCAGCAGAGAACTAGGGTGGGTTAGCAATCAGCCCCAGCATTTT; CDR3 protein: CATSRELGWVSNQPQHF